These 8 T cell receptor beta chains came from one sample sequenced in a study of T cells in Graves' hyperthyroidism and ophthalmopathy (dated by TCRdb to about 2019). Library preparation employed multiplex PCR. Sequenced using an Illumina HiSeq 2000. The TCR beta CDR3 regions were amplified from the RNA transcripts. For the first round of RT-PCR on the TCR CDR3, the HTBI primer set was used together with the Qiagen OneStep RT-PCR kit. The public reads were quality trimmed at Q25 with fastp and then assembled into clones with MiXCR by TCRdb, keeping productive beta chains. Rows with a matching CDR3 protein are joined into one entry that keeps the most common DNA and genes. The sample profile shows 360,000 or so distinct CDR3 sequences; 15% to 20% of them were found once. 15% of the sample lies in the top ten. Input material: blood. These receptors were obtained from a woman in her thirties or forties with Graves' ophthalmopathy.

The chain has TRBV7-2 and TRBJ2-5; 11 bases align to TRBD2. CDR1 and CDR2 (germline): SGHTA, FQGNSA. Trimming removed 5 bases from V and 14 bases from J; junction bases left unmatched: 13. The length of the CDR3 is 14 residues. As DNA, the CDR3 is TGTGCCAGCAGCATCGGGACTAGCGGTAACCTAGAATACTTC. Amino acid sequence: CASSIGTSGNLEYF. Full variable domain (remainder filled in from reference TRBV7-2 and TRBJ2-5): GAGVSQSPSNKVTEKGKDVELRCDPISGHTALYWYRQSLGQGLEFLIYFQGNSAPDKSGLPSDRFSAERTGGSVSTLTIQRTQQEDSAVYLCASSIGTSGNLEYFGPGTRLLVL.

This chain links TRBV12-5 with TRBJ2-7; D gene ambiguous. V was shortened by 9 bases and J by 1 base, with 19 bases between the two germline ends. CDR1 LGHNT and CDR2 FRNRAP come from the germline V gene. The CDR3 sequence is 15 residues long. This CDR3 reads CASRLGIPVSYEQYF. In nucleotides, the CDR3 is TGTGCTAGCCGGCTGGGGATCCCCGTTTCCTACGAGCAGTACTTC.

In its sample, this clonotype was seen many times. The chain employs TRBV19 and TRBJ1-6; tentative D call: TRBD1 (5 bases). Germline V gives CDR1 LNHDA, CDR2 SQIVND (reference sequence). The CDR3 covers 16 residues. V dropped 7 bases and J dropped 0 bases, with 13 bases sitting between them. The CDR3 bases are TGTGCCAGTACAGACAGTCCTAGCTCCTATAATTCACCCCTCCACTTT. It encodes CASTDSPSSYNSPLHF. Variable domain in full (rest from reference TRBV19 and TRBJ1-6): DGGITQSPKYLFRKEGQNVTLSCEQNLNHDAMYWYRQDPGQGLRLIYYSQIVNDFQKGDIAEGYSVSREKKESFPLTVTSAQKNPTAFYLCASTDSPSSYNSPLHFGNGTRLTVT.

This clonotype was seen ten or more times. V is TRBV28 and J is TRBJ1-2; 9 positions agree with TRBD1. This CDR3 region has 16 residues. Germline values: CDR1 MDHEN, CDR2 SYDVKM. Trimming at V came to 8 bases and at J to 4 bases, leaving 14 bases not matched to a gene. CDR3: CASRLTGTGFGYGYTF. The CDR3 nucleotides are TGTGCCAGCCGCCTCACCGGGACAGGGTTCGGCTATGGCTACACCTTC.

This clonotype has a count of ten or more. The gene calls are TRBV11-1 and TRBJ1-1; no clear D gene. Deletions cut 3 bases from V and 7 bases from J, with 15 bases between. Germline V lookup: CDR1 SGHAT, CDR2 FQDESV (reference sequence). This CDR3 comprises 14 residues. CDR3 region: CASSFGMSQYEAFF. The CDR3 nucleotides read TGTGCCAGCAGCTTTGGTATGTCGCAGTATGAAGCTTTCTTT.

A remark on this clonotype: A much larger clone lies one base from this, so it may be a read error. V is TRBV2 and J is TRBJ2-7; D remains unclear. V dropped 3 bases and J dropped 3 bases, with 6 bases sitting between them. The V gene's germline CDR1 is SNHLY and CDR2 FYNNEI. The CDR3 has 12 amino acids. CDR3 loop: CASSDSNYEQYF. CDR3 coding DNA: TGTGCCAGCAGTGACAGCAACTACGAGCAGTACTTC.

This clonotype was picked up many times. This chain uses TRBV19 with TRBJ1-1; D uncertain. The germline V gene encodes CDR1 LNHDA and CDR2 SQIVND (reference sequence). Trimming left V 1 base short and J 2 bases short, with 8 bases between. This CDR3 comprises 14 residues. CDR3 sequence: CASSIGAGNTEAFF. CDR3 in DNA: TGTGCCAGTAGTATAGGAGCCGGTAACACTGAAGCTTTCTTT.

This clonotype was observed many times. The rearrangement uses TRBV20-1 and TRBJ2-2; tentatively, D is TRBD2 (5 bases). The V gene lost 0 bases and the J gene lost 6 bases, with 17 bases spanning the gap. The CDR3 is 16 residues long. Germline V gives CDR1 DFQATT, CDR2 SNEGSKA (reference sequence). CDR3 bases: TGCAGTGCTAGAGACCCCGGTCGGGGTGACGCCGGGGAGCTGTTTTTT. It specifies CSARDPGRGDAGELFF.